A selection of T cell receptor beta chains follows, all from one sample in a study of graft-versus-host responses after intestinal transplantation. TCRdb's table, derived via immunoSEQ multiplex PCR, lists solely in-frame clones and lacks some. Of about 82,000 clones listed, around 93% were seen once; the top ten hold approximately 0.32%. Their specific antigens are unknown. This specimen was unstimulated CD4+ T cells sorted from spleen or lymph node cells, taken before transplant. All receptors derive from a human donor who was the organ donor for an intestinal transplant. The CDR3 runs from the conserved cysteine through the conserved F or W. The order of the fields is J gene, V gene, D gene, clone size, CDR3 DNA, CDR3 protein. A D gene is named only where the DNA matches it firmly. Some rows have no size entry. The others give once, few or many, or a class for an expanded clone.

>TRBJ1-3|TRBV7-9|NA|NA
TGTGCCAGCAGCGTACAGGTAGTCTCTGGAAACACCATATATTTT
CASSVQVVSGNTIYF
>TRBJ1-4|TRBV6-1|TRBD1|NA
TGTGCCAGCAGGGGACAGGCGGGAAAACTGTTTTTT
CASRGQAGKLFF
>TRBJ1-3|TRBV6-6|TRBD1|NA
TGTGCCACCAGAGGGACAGTCCTGAGCTCTGGAAACACCATATATTTT
CATRGTVLSSGNTIYF
>TRBJ1-1|TRBV28|NA|NA
TGTGCCAGCAGTTTGCCAGAACTGAACACTGAAGCTTTCTTT
CASSLPELNTEAFF
>TRBJ1-1|TRBV16|NA|NA
TGTGCCAGCAGCCACGGGACAACGAACACTGAAGCTTTCTTT
CASSHGTTNTEAFF
>TRBJ2-2|TRBV12-5|NA|NA
TGTGCTAGTGGTTCCAGACTAGCGAACACCGGGGAGCTGTTTTTT
CASGSRLANTGELFF
>TRBJ1-2|TRBV10-3|TRBD1|NA
TGTGCCACTGGGACAGGGGGCATCTTGGCGGATGGCTACACCTTC
CATGTGGILADGYTF
>TRBJ2-3|TRBV4-1|TRBD1|NA
TGCGCCAGCAGCCAGGGACAGGGTCCCACAGATACGCAGTATTTT
CASSQGQGPTDTQYF
>TRBJ2-1|TRBV6-1|TRBD1|NA
TGTGCCAGCAAGCGAGACAGGGGATACGGTGAGCAGTTCTTC
CASKRDRGYGEQFF
>TRBJ1-4|TRBV6-1|TRBD1|NA
TGTGCCAGCAGTGGGGACAGGGGGCAACCCTTGGAAAAACTGTTTTTT
CASSGDRGQPLEKLFF
>TRBJ2-1|TRBV5-1|NA|NA
TGCGCCAGCAGCTTGGGGGCAAGCTACAATGAGCAGTTCTTC
CASSLGASYNEQFF
>TRBJ1-3|TRBV29-1|NA|NA
TGCAGCGTTGCGGCACAGGGTATTGGAAACACCATATATTTT
CSVAAQGIGNTIYF
>TRBJ1-1|TRBV7-9|TRBD1|once
TGTGCCAGCAGCCCTCGTGGGACAGGGGAAACTGAAGCTTTCTTT
CASSPRGTGETEAFF
>TRBJ2-5|TRBV6-1|TRBD1|NA
TGTGCCAGCAGATTAGTCTCGACAGGGGTGACCCAGTACTTC
CASRLVSTGVTQYF
>TRBJ2-7|TRBV6-6|NA|once
TGTGCCAGCAGTTACCAAACTAGTGGTCCTGGCGAGCAGTACTTC
CASSYQTSGPGEQYF
>TRBJ2-1|TRBV7-3|NA|NA
TGTGCCAGCAGCCCCCGAGACAGCTACAATGAGCAGTTCTTC
CASSPRDSYNEQFF
>TRBJ2-1|TRBV23-1|TRBD2|NA
TGCGCCAGCAAAGGGGACCCGCGCGGGAGTTTAAATGAGCAGTTCTTC
CASKGDPRGSLNEQFF
>TRBJ2-3|TRBV4-2|TRBD2|NA
TGTGCCAGCAGCCAAACCGGGACTAACACAGATACGCAGTATTTT
CASSQTGTNTDTQYF
>TRBJ1-5|TRBV28|NA|NA
TGTGCCAGCACTACACAGTGGGCGAAAAAAAACAGCAATCAGCCCCAGCATTTT
CASTTQWAKKNSNQPQHF
>TRBJ2-7|TRBV6-5|TRBD2|NA
TGTGCCAGCAGTCCCTGGAGAGCGGGATACGAGCAGTACTTC
CASSPWRAGYEQYF
>TRBJ1-6|TRBV2|NA|NA
TGTGCCAGCAGCCGCATCGGGTCCACTAATTCACCCCTCCACTTT
CASSRIGSTNSPLHF
>TRBJ2-5|TRBV15|TRBD2|NA
TGTGCCACCAGCAGAGATTTACTAGCGGGGGGGAGGCAAGAGACCCAGTACTTC
CATSRDLLAGGRQETQYF
>TRBJ1-5|TRBV19|TRBD1|NA
TGTGCCAGTAGGGGAGATAACAGGGGGCCGGTAAATCAGCCCCAGCATTTT
CASRGDNRGPVNQPQHF
>TRBJ1-1|TRBV6-1|NA|NA
TGTGCCAGCAGTGAATTTTTCTTGAACACTGAAGCTTTCTTT
CASSEFFLNTEAFF
>TRBJ1-1|TRBV5-4|NA|NA
TGTGCCAGCAGCTTGTCTGGATTCCAGGTAGCTTTCTTT
CASSLSGFQVAFF
>TRBJ1-1|TRBV14|NA|NA
TGTGCCAGCAGCCCTCTCGGAGGCATGAACACTGAAGCTTTCTTT
CASSPLGGMNTEAFF
>TRBJ2-5|TRBV11-3|TRBD2|NA
TGTGCCAGCAGCTTAGCCGGGAGCGGGGGGGAGACCCAGTACTTC
CASSLAGSGGETQYF
>TRBJ1-3|TRBV30|NA|few
TGTGCCTGGAGCTCTCCTTTCCAGGGTAGTGGAAACACCATATATTTT
CAWSSPFQGSGNTIYF
>TRBJ2-3|TRBV7-3|TRBD2|few
TGTGCCAGCAGTCTCGCGGGGGGGCAGGATACGCAGTATTTT
CASSLAGGQDTQYF
>TRBJ1-2|TRBV29-1|TRBD1|once
TGCAGCGTTGATCGACAGGGTAGTGGCTACACCTTC
CSVDRQGSGYTF
>TRBJ2-7|TRBV7-9|TRBD1|NA
TGTGCCAGCAGCTTTAACAGGGGCCCTCTCGAGCAGTACTTC
CASSFNRGPLEQYF
>TRBJ2-3|TRBV5-4|NA|NA
TGTGCCAGCAGCTTCTCACGGGGGGCTGGGACAGATACGCAGTATTTT
CASSFSRGAGTDTQYF
>TRBJ1-6|TRBV11-3|TRBD1|NA
TGTGCCAGCAGCTTAGTGCCGGGACAGGCTTCACCCCTCCACTTT
CASSLVPGQASPLHF
>TRBJ2-1|TRBV11-1|NA|NA
TGTGCCAGCAGCTTATTAGCAACTTACAATGAGCAGTTCTTC
CASSLLATYNEQFF
>TRBJ1-6|TRBV27|TRBD1|NA
TGTGCCAGCAGTTCCGAACAGGGGGCCACCCTCCACTTT
CASSSEQGATLHF
>TRBJ1-4|TRBV29-1|TRBD1|NA
TGCAGCGTGCTAACCAACAGGGGTGGCGAAAAACTGTTTTTT
CSVLTNRGGEKLFF
>TRBJ2-1|TRBV11-2|TRBD2|NA
TGTGCCAGCAGTGACACGACTAGCGGCCTTCGCAATGAGCAGTTCTTC
CASSDTTSGLRNEQFF
>TRBJ2-3|TRBV12-5|TRBD1|NA
TGTGCTAGTGGTTGGGGGACAGCCACAGATACGCAGTATTTT
CASGWGTATDTQYF
>TRBJ1-2|TRBV2|NA|NA
TGTGCCAGCAGTGAAAGGCGGCTACTTAACTATGGCTACACCTTC
CASSERRLLNYGYTF
>TRBJ1-2|TRBV2|NA|NA
TGTGCCAGCAGTGATGAGGGGGTTGCTGGCTACACCTTC
CASSDEGVAGYTF
>TRBJ1-2|TRBV10-1|NA|NA
TGCGCCAGCAGGGGGCGGGGCAGGCCTAACTATGGCTACACCTTC
CASRGRGRPNYGYTF
>TRBJ2-7|TRBV30|NA|NA
TGTGCCTGGACCGGCGGAGAACTCTACGAGCAGTACTTC
CAWTGGELYEQYF
>TRBJ2-6|TRBV6-5|NA|NA
TGTGCCACCCAAACCCTAGCCGGGGCCAACGTCCTGACTTTC
CATQTLAGANVLTF
>TRBJ2-1|TRBV7-3|TRBD2|NA
TGTGCCAGCAGCTACTACCCGACTAGCGGGCCAAACAATGAGCAGTTCTTC
CASSYYPTSGPNNEQFF
>TRBJ2-7|TRBV5-8|TRBD1|NA
TGTGCCAGCAGCCCTAACAGGGGCTATCACGAGCAGTACTTC
CASSPNRGYHEQYF
>TRBJ1-5|TRBV9|NA|once
TGTGCCAGCAGCGTAGGACAGGGCAATCAGCCCCAGCATTTT
CASSVGQGNQPQHF
>TRBJ2-7|TRBV5-1|TRBD1|NA
TGCGCCAGCAGCCCCGGACAGGGCTCCTACGAGCAGTACTTC
CASSPGQGSYEQYF
>TRBJ2-7|TRBV10-2|TRBD1|NA
TGCGCCAGCAGTGTATCCGGGACAGGCGGCGAGCAGTACTTC
CASSVSGTGGEQYF
>TRBJ1-1|TRBV12-5|NA|NA
TGTGCTAGTGGCTCTAGCACTGAAGCTTTCTTT
CASGSSTEAFF
>TRBJ2-3|TRBV28|NA|NA
TGTGCCAGCCTTAGGACTAACACAGATACGCAGTATTTT
CASLRTNTDTQYF
>TRBJ2-5|TRBV15|TRBD2|NA
TGTGCCACCAGCAGAGAGATGGCCGCGCGGGGGAGTCGTGGGGAGACCCAGTACTTC
CATSREMAARGSRGETQYF
>TRBJ1-2|TRBV5-4|NA|NA
TGTGCCAGCAGTCTTCAGGGAAACTATGGCTACACCTTC
CASSLQGNYGYTF
>TRBJ2-1|TRBV30|NA|NA
TGTGCCTGGAGTGTACAATCTCCCCAAGATGAGCAGTTCTTC
CAWSVQSPQDEQFF
>TRBJ1-1|TRBV7-3|TRBD1|NA
TGTGCCAGCAGCTCACAGGGACAGGGGAACACTGAAGCTTTCTTT
CASSSQGQGNTEAFF
>TRBJ1-5|TRBV30|NA|NA
TGTGCCTGGAGTGTCAGCCCCTGGGAGGGAGTAGATCAGCCCCAGCATTTT
CAWSVSPWEGVDQPQHF